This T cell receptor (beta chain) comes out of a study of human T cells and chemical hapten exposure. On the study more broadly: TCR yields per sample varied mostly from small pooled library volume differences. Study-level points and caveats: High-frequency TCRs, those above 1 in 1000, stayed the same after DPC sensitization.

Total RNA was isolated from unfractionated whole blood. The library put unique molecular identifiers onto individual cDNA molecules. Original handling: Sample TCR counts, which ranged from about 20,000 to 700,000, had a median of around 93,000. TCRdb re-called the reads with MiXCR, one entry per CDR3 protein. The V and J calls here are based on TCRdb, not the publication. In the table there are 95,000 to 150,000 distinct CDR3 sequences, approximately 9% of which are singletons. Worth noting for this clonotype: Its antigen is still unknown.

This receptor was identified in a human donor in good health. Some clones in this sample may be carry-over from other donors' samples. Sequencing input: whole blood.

The CDR3, as DNA: TGTGCCAGCAGCCAAGCGAGCTCCTACAATGAGCAGTTCTTC. Encoded protein: CASSQASSYNEQFF. The gene calls are TRBV14 and TRBJ2-1; D gene ambiguous. The V end was cut by 1 base, the J end by 0 bases, with 4 bases between. This CDR3 comprises 14 residues. Germline assignment: CDR1 SGHDN and CDR2 FVKESK.